This T cell receptor beta chain was recovered during a study of cytomegalovirus exposure and HLA in healthy donors. The germline CDR1 and CDR2 sequences are LNHDA and SQIVND (reference sequence). V lost 4 bases and J lost 1, with 8 bases in between. This CDR3 region has 13 residues. 13 Jbeta primers and 60 Vbeta primers were used for the PCR. The assay was immunoSEQ multiplex PCR, and TCRdb's table has in-frame clones only and misses some. The repertoire holds fewer than 200,000 clones, with around 80% as singletons. The genes are TRBV19 and TRBJ2-7; TRBD1 is a possible D gene (6 bases). The sequencing sample was made of PBMCs. This clonotype was sampled from a man aged 25-45 years in good health and CMV-seronegative. CDR3 DNA sequence: TGTGCCAGTAGTAGGGACACTTCCTACGAGCAGTACTTC. Amino acid sequence: CASSRDTSYEQYF.